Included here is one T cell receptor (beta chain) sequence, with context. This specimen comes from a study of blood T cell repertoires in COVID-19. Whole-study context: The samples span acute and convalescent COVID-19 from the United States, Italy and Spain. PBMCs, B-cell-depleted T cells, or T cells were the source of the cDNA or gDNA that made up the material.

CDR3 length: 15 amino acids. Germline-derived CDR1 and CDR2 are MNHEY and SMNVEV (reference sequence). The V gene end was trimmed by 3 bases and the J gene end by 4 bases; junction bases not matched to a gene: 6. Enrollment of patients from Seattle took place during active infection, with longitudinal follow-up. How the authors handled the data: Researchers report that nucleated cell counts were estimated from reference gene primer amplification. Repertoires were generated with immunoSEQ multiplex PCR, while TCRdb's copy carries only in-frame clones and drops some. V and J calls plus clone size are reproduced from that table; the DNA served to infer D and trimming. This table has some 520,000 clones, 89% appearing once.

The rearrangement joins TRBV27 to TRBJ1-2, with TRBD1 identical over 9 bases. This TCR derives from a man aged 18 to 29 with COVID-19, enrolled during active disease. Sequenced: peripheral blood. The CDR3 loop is CASSFTGTGSYGYTF. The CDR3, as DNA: TGTGCCAGCAGTTTTACTGGGACAGGGAGCTATGGCTACACCTTC.